This T cell receptor beta chain was recovered during a study of cytomegalovirus exposure and HLA in healthy donors. The PCR ran on 60 Vbeta and 13 Jbeta primers. The table came from immunoSEQ multiplex PCR; TCRdb's copy has only in-frame clones and leaves some out. This sample has under 130,000 clones; around 73% occur once, and the top ten carry approximately 1.3%. Study-wide points: A later analysis reported that several of the most significant clusters appeared to be linked to common viral pathogens, among them Epstein-Barr virus.

Per germline, CDR1 MNHEY and CDR2 SMNVEV (reference sequence). The CDR3 is 11 amino acids. V gave up 8 bases and J gave up 12 bases, with 14 bases separating them. Of note for this clone: Its antigen is not identified.

The rearrangement uses TRBV27 and TRBJ2-1, with D perhaps TRBD2 (6 bases). This clonotype was sampled from a man under 40 in good health and CMV-seronegative. Sequenced input: PBMCs. CDR3 protein: CASSRAGLQFF. Written as DNA, the CDR3 is TGTGCCAGCTCCCGGGCGGGGTTGCAGTTCTTC.